These 18 T cell receptor beta chains were all obtained from the same sample, sequenced in a study of Graves' ophthalmopathy and Graves' hyperthyroidism. CDR3 regions of TCR beta were amplified from RNA transcripts. HTBI primers were used in a first-round RT-PCR, which preceded a second-round multiplex PCR. TCRdb processed the multiplex PCR reads anew with MiXCR; each CDR3 protein has one entry. The sample lists fewer than 600,000 distinct CDR3 sequences; approximately 15% were seen once. The sequencing sample was made of blood. The receptors were sampled from a woman in her twenties or thirties with Graves' ophthalmopathy.

This chain uses TRBV28 with TRBJ1-1; no reliable D call. Per the germline V gene, CDR1 is MDHEN and CDR2 is SYDVKM. V lost 2 bases and J 10 bases, leaving 23 bases between the germline ends. This CDR3 has 16 amino acids. The CDR3 DNA sequence: TGTGCCAGCAGTTTAGGTGGCGCGGACTATACACTGAGAGCTTTCTTT. It yields the protein CASSLGGADYTLRAFF.

The genes are TRBV11-1 and TRBJ2-7; the match to TRBD1 covers 9 bases. This CDR3 is built from 16 residues. Germline CDR1 is SGHAT and CDR2 is FQDESV (reference sequence). J gave up 4 bases and V 5 bases, and 12 bases lay outside the gene matches. The CDR3 is CASSPGQGRNPYEQYF. The CDR3 nucleotides are TGTGCCAGCAGCCCCGGACAGGGGCGCAACCCTTACGAGCAGTACTTC. The full variable domain, completed using reference TRBV11-1 and TRBJ2-7, is EAEVAQSPRYKITEKSQAVAFWCDPISGHATLYWYRQILGQGPELLVQFQDESVVDDSQLPKDRFSAERLKGVDSTLKIQPAELGDSAMYLCASSPGQGRNPYEQYFGPGTRLTVT.

This clonotype was seen many times. The chain employs TRBV7-2 and TRBJ1-6, with D hard to call. Germline V CDR1 and CDR2: SGHTA, FQGNSA. The CDR3 contains 12 residues. V was shortened by 4 bases and J by 8 bases, with 6 bases between the two germline ends. The CDR3 reads CASSSVDSPLHF. CDR3 nucleotides: TGTGCCAGCAGCTCGGTTGATTCACCCCTCCACTTT.

The chain recombines TRBV27 with TRBJ2-7; D possibly uses TRBD1 or TRBD2 (6 bases each). V gave up 0 bases and J gave up 4 bases, with 13 bases separating them. Germline CDR1 MNHEY, CDR2 SMNVEV (reference sequence). This CDR3 is built from 15 residues. CDR3 in amino acids: CASSLSVGGGYEQYF. In nucleotides, the CDR3 is TGTGCCAGCAGTTTATCTGTGGGGGGCGGGTACGAGCAGTACTTC.

This clonotype was observed at least ten times. This chain joins TRBV7-2 and TRBJ1-2; D unclear. From germline, CDR1 is SGHTA and CDR2 FQGNSA. Deletions cut 5 bases from V and 2 bases from J, with 6 bases between. The CDR3 has 12 residues. CDR3 sequence: CASSDLNYGYTF. The DNA of the CDR3 is TGTGCCAGCAGCGATTTAAACTATGGCTACACCTTC.

This clonotype was recorded many times. The V call is TRBV5-1, the J call TRBJ1-5; no reliable D call. Germline lookup yields CDR1 SGHRS and CDR2 YFSETQ. CDR3 length: 16 amino acids. V lost 2 bases and J 0 bases, leaving 12 bases between the germline ends. The CDR3 sequence: CASSFGPTDSNQPQHF. The CDR3 region has the DNA TGCGCCAGCAGCTTTGGGCCAACGGATAGCAATCAGCCCCAGCATTTT.

The chain employs TRBV18 and TRBJ2-5; D possibly corresponds to TRBD2 (5 bases). Germline CDR1 KGHSH, CDR2 LQKENI. The V end was cut by 8 bases, the J end by 4 bases, with 11 bases between. The CDR3 spans 12 residues. The CDR3 coding sequence is TGTGCCAGCACCCGGGATAGAGAGACCCAGTACTTC. It encodes CASTRDRETQYF.

This clonotype was recorded many times. The chain uses TRBV30 and TRBJ1-1, with D perhaps matching TRBD1 (5 bases). Between the trimmed V and J ends, which lost 8 bases and 6 bases, there was a span of 19 bases. This CDR3 has 13 amino acids. Looked up from germline, CDR1 is GTSNPN and CDR2 is SVGIG (reference sequence). The CDR3 region is CALDWGRGAEAFF. CDR3 sequence (DNA): TGTGCCCTGGACTGGGGTCGAGGGGCTGAAGCTTTCTTT.

Of note for this clonotype: Germline is not matched at one junction end, which may reflect a read error. V gene TRBV5-1 combines with J gene TRBJ1-2, with D possibly matching TRBD1 (6 bases). Per the germline V gene, CDR1 is SGHRS and CDR2 is YFSETQ. This CDR3 is 14 amino acids long. The CDR3 region is CASSQDSPNYGHTF. In nucleotides, the CDR3 is TGCGCCAGCAGCCAGGACAGCCCTAACTATGGCCACACCTTC.

This clonotype was counted many times. The rearrangement uses TRBV28 and TRBJ1-6; D may be TRBD1 (5 bases). Germline V gives CDR1 MDHEN, CDR2 SYDVKM. CDR3 size: 12 residues. V shed 8 bases and J shed 8 bases, with 10 bases lying between them. CDR3 in DNA: TGTGCCAGCGGGACCGGAGATTCACCCCTCCACTTT. Its translation: CASGTGDSPLHF.

Notes on this clonotype: A much larger clonotype is one base distant, so this may be a read error. The chain uses TRBV12-3 or TRBV12-4 and TRBJ1-2; D unclear. The V end lost 4 bases, the J end lost 4 bases, and 13 bases lay between the germline ends. The CDR3 totals 14 residues. The CDR3 loop reads CASSSLHWGYGYTF. CDR3 nucleotide sequence: TGTGCCAGCAGTTCTTTACACTGGGGCTATGGCTACACCTTC.

The rearrangement links TRBV6-2 or TRBV6-3 to TRBJ2-2; 9 bases line up with TRBD1. CDR3 length equals 18 residues. Germline V CDR1 and CDR2: MNHEY, SVGEGT. After removal of 6 bases from V and 4 bases from J, the junction contained 15 bases not matched to a gene. The CDR3 sequence is CASSHNRLGQGFTGELFF. CDR3 nucleotide sequence: TGTGCCAGCAGCCATAATCGGCTGGGACAGGGTTTCACCGGGGAGCTGTTTTTT.

This clonotype was counted many times. V is TRBV11-2 and J is TRBJ2-7, with D maybe TRBD1 (6 bases). The V end was cut by 5 bases, the J end by 3 bases, with 11 bases between. Germline loops: CDR1 SGHAT, CDR2 FQNNGV. CDR3 size: 13 residues. The CDR3: CASSQLQGYEQYF. The CDR3 DNA is TGTGCCAGCAGCCAACTACAGGGCTACGAGCAGTACTTC.

This clonotype has a count of ten or more. The genes are TRBV15 and TRBJ2-7; tentatively, D is TRBD2 (5 bases). Between the trimmed V and J ends, which lost 0 bases and 8 bases, there was a span of 14 bases. Germline values: CDR1 LNHNV, CDR2 YYDKDF (reference sequence). The CDR3 is 14 amino acids. CDR3 loop: CATSRDYEGSKQYF. In nucleotides, the CDR3 is TGTGCCACCAGCAGAGACTACGAAGGGAGCAAGCAGTACTTC.

This clonotype was counted a few times. The rearrangement uses TRBV9 and TRBJ2-7, with 12 bases that match TRBD1. The V gene end was trimmed by 3 bases and the J gene end by 6 bases; junction bases not matched to a gene: 7. CDR3 length: 15 amino acids. The germline V gene encodes CDR1 SGDLS and CDR2 YYNGEE. Here the CDR3 DNA reads TGTGCCAGCAGCGACCGGGACAGGGGGCCTCTCGAGCAGTACTTC. Amino acids: CASSDRDRGPLEQYF.

This clonotype was detected many times. The V gene is TRBV5-5, the J gene TRBJ2-7; no firm D call. This CDR3 is built from 13 residues. Germline values: CDR1 SGHKS, CDR2 YYEKEE (reference sequence). The V gene lost 5 bases and the J gene lost 9 bases, with 18 bases spanning the gap. CDR3 in amino acids: CASRADMFMGQYF. Written as DNA, the CDR3 is TGTGCCAGCAGGGCCGATATGTTTATGGGGCAGTACTTC.

A remark on this clonotype: This may be a read error: a much more frequent sequence differs by one nucleotide. The gene calls are TRBV28 and TRBJ1-5; D remains ambiguous. With 6 bases removed from V and 0 bases from J, the gap between germline ends came to 12 bases. The CDR3 has 15 amino acids. Germline CDR1 reads MDHEN; CDR2 reads SYDVKM. CDR3 coding DNA: TGTGCCAGCAGCCTTCCGAGCGTTAGCAATCAGCCCCAGCATTTT. Its translation is CASSLPSVSNQPQHF.

This clonotype was seen repeatedly, ten times or more. The chain couples TRBV12-3 or TRBV12-4 to TRBJ1-1; D may be TRBD1 (6 bases). V was shortened by 4 bases and J by 1 base, with 10 bases between the two germline ends. This CDR3 comprises 14 residues. The CDR3 nucleotides are TGTGCCAGCAGTTCCCGACAGGCGAACACTGAAGCTTTCTTT. Amino acids: CASSSRQANTEAFF.